The entry below describes one TCR beta chain. The clone's antigen remains unknown. Base qualities are not at hand, and no much larger clone is one base apart. Ficoll-Paque density gradient centrifugation was used to isolate PBMCs. Sequencing took place on an Illumina NovaSeq 6000. Using 5'RACE with constant-segment primers, TCRalpha and TCRbeta cDNA libraries were constructed, with sample barcodes and unique molecular identifiers added in the process. Trizol reagent was used to extract RNA from every sample. The libraries were amplified in two PCR steps, and the second step added a second sample barcode and Illumina TruSeq adapters. The libraries were sequenced on an Illumina NovaSeq using 2 x 150 bp paired-end reads. For the original study's pipeline: Reads were demultiplexed and collapsed into UMI-guided consensus sequences with migec v1.2.7. Using mixcr v2.1.11, UMI consensuses were aligned to TRA and TRB V and J templates and then assembled into clonotypes. A clonotype was counted as expanded or contracted only if both edgeR and NoisET called the change significant, with noise models trained on biological replicates. edgeR calls used a false discovery rate-adjusted p below 0.01 and a log2 fold-change threshold of 1. As an exploratory analysis of dynamics, PCA with hierarchical clustering was applied to max-normalized trajectories of the 1000 most abundant clonotypes. Separately sequenced CD4+ and CD8+ repertoires were used to assign a CD4 or CD8 phenotype to each responding clone. Using fastp trimming at Q25 and MiXCR clonotype assembly, TCRdb reanalyzed the public sequencing data and kept in-frame beta chains. Identical CDR3 protein sequences are pooled into one entry, listed with their most common genes and DNA. V and J calls and clone size were set by TCRdb, not the authors. In all, the sample holds roughly 450,000 distinct CDR3 sequences, and 15% to 20% of those were seen once. The ten largest make up around 12% of the sample.

The entry originates in a study of T-cell memory formation after mild COVID-19 (dated by TCRdb to the early 2020s). Background for the entire study: TCR sequence clusters from the two donors were found to be largely donor specific. Two young, previously healthy adult volunteers made up the cohort, one male and one female. T-cell clones expanding and contracting after mild COVID-19 in a couple of donors were tracked by longitudinal TCRalpha and TCRbeta repertoire sequencing. Broader findings and caveats from the paper: The detection of some responding clones in pre-infection memory suggests that pre-existing cross-reactive memory T cells joined the SARS-CoV-2 response. SARS-CoV-2 specificity of the second-wave clones peaking on day 37 was not confirmed. Only two mild cases were covered by the study, and larger cohorts that include severe cases with pre-infection samples were considered necessary. Clones that contracted from day 15 to 85 showed balanced CD4/CD8 phenotypes, whereas a second wave of clones that expanded from day 15 to 37 leaned towards CD4+. Contracting CD4+ clones were found mainly in CM and EM memory subsets, while CD8+ clones were enriched in EMRA.

The CDR3 measures 14 amino acids from cysteine to phenylalanine. Only CDR3 DNA remains: 42 bases, in frame from the first base. Relative to germline, V is missing 6 bases and J is missing 8 bases, with 9 bases of the junction outside any gene match. This TCR derives from an adult woman who had mild COVID-19 (a few samples of this study predate the infection). The sample titles of this study are shuffled in the database, so cell type and time point are left out; the donor was told from shared clones. What was sequenced was PBMCs or a T cell subset sorted from them (not recorded which). Recombination linked TRBV12-3 or TRBV12-4 to TRBJ1-4; the central 7 bases match TRBD1. CDR3 region: CASSRGGTDEKLFF. The nucleotides are TGTGCCAGCAGCCGGGGGGGGACAGACGAAAAACTGTTTTTT.